These 24 T cell receptor beta chains were sequenced from one sample in a study of OX40 agonist ivuxolimab in advanced cancers. The repertoire was sequenced with immunoSEQ multiplex PCR; TCRdb's copy has only in-frame clones and lacks some. The data hold roughly 77,000 clones, with approximately 90% observed a single time. Sequences were derived from CD4+ or CD8+ T cells sorted from blood, sampled in a trial of the OX40 agonist ivuxolimab. The receptor set was obtained from an adult with an advanced solid tumor such as melanoma, head and neck, liver or kidney cancer.

This chain uses TRBV10-3 with TRBJ2-1, with 11 bases fitting TRBD2. V dropped 0 bases and J dropped 5; count of bases not matched to a gene: 6. This CDR3 is 17 amino acids long. The germline gives CDR1 ENHRY, CDR2 SYGVKD. In nucleotides, the CDR3 is TGTGCCATCAGTGAGTCGGGACTAGCGGCGACCAACAATGAGCAGTTCTTC. The encoded protein is CAISESGLAATNNEQFF.

This chain joins TRBV5-1 and TRBJ2-5, with 7 nucleotides matching TRBD1. The CDR3 is 15 amino acids. Trimming took 1 base from V and 2 from J; bases not matched to a gene: 5. Germline values: CDR1 SGHRS, CDR2 YFSETQ. The DNA of the CDR3 is TGCGCCAGCAGCTTGACTACAGGGGTGCAAGAGACCCAGTACTTC. Protein: CASSLTTGVQETQYF.

The rearrangement joins TRBV27 to TRBJ2-5, with 12 bases that match TRBD2. Trimming at V came to 1 base and at J to 11 bases, leaving 14 bases not matched to a gene. CDR1 MNHEY and CDR2 SMNVEV come from the germline V gene (reference sequence). CDR3 length equals 17 residues. The CDR3 bases are TGTGCCAGCAGTTTATATCAACCGACTAGCGGGAGTATTAAGCAGTACTTC. Protein: CASSLYQPTSGSIKQYF.

This clone appeared once. CDR3 residues: CASSLRAVAGELFF. CDR3 in DNA: TGTGCCAGCAGTTTAAGGGCCGTGGCCGGGGAGCTGTTTTTT. The J gene is TRBJ2-2, the V gene TRBV28; D gene unclear. From germline, CDR1 is MDHEN and CDR2 SYDVKM. Trimming left V 2 bases short and J 6 bases short, with 10 bases between. This CDR3 comprises 14 residues.

This chain links TRBV7-9 with TRBJ2-5; 7 bases fit TRBD1. The CDR3 runs to 12 residues. The germline CDR1 and CDR2 sequences are SEHNR and FQNEAQ (reference sequence). With 4 bases clipped from V and 5 bases from J, the junction kept 1 base outside the gene matches. The CDR3 DNA follows: TGTGCCAGCAGCTCGACAGGGGAGACCCAGTACTTC. Protein: CASSSTGETQYF.

The chain employs TRBV11-2 and TRBJ2-4; D gene unclear. Trimming took 0 bases from V and 8 from J, leaving 14 bases between them. Looked up from germline, CDR1 is SGHAT and CDR2 is FQNNGV. The CDR3 consists of 15 residues. The CDR3 spells CASSLDPQAVDIQYF. In DNA form, the CDR3 reads TGTGCCAGCAGCTTAGACCCGCAGGCCGTGGACATTCAGTACTTC.

The chain carries TRBV27 and TRBJ2-7, with 7 nucleotides matching TRBD1. V shed 5 bases, J shed 6 bases, and the junction held 16 bases outside the gene matches. The CDR3 loop spans 16 amino acids. Looked up from germline, CDR1 is MNHEY and CDR2 is SMNVEV (reference sequence). CDR3 sequence (DNA): TGTGCCAGCAGTCCAACCCCGCCCGACAGGGTCTCCGAGCAGTACTTC. This gives the protein CASSPTPPDRVSEQYF.

On this clone itself: This CDR3 is also generated by other DNA sequences in the sample. The gene calls are TRBV28 and TRBJ2-7, with no clear D. V was clipped by 5 bases and J by 6 bases, with 11 bases between them. Per germline, CDR1 MDHEN and CDR2 SYDVKM. This CDR3 has 12 amino acids. CDR3 region: CASSPRPPEQYF. CDR3 in DNA: TGTGCCAGCAGTCCGAGGCCCCCCGAGCAGTACTTC.

To note about this clone: Germline is not matched at one junction end, which may reflect a read error. V and J are TRBV7-7 and TRBJ2-1; 12 bases are a match to TRBD2. Germline V CDR1 and CDR2: SSHAT, FNYEAQ (reference sequence). The CDR3 sequence is 16 residues long. CDR3 in amino acids: CASSLRLAGVGNEQFF. The CDR3 DNA reads as TGTGCTAGCAGCCTCCGACTAGCGGGAGTGGGCAATGAGCAGTTCTTC.

CDR3 DNA: TGTGCCAGCAGTCTCGAACACGGGGCACCCCTCCACTTT. This encodes CASSLEHGAPLHF. This chain connects TRBV27 to TRBJ1-6; D remains unclear. Trimming took off 5 bases at V and 11 bases at J, with 13 bases between the two ends. Germline CDR1 MNHEY, CDR2 SMNVEV (reference sequence). The CDR3 has 13 residues.

The chain joins TRBV25-1 to TRBJ2-3, with 9 bases that match TRBD2. Trimming removed 6 bases from V and 4 bases from J; junction bases left unmatched: 8. The CDR3 loop spans 15 amino acids. The germline V gene has CDR1 MGHDK and CDR2 SYGVNS. The CDR3 protein is CASRIGAGGADTQYF. CDR3 nucleotide sequence: TGTGCCAGCAGGATCGGAGCGGGAGGAGCAGATACGCAGTATTTT.

This clone was seen a single time. V and J are TRBV28 and TRBJ2-3; 9 nucleotides agree with TRBD2. With V trimmed by 3 bases and J by 5 bases, 3 bases remained unmatched. The germline V gene has CDR1 MDHEN and CDR2 SYDVKM. CDR3 length: 14 residues. The CDR3 coding sequence is TGTGCCAGCAGTTTGGCTAGCGGGAAAGATACGCAGTATTTT. Protein product: CASSLASGKDTQYF.

The chain combines TRBV11-3 with TRBJ2-2; 7 bases align to TRBD1. CDR3 length equals 15 residues. Germline V gene lookup returns CDR1 SGHNT and CDR2 YENEEA. The V and J ends lost 5 bases and 4 bases, in that order; junction bases with no gene match: 7. The CDR3 sequence is CASSPYRGTTGELFF. The CDR3 DNA sequence: TGTGCCAGCAGCCCATACAGGGGTACCACCGGGGAGCTGTTTTTT.

The chain has TRBV6-6 and TRBJ1-3; a possible D gene is TRBD1 (5 bases). V gave up 8 bases and J gave up 0 bases, with 14 bases separating them. The CDR3 totals 15 residues. In germline, CDR1 is MNHNY, CDR2 SVGAGI (reference sequence). The DNA for the CDR3 is TGTGCCAGCGGGGGGGAGTTGTACTCTGGAAACACCATATATTTT. Its protein is CASGGELYSGNTIYF.

This chain uses TRBV6-4 with TRBJ2-3; D possibly uses TRBD1 or TRBD2 (6 bases each). The CDR3 has 15 residues. Per germline, CDR1 MRHNA and CDR2 SNTAGT. Trimming took off 3 bases at V and 6 bases at J, with 16 bases between the two ends. The CDR3 DNA reads TGTGCCAGCAGTGAGGTTGGACGGAGGGGGGATACGCAGTATTTT. Translation: CASSEVGRRGDTQYF.

The V and J genes are TRBV7-2 and TRBJ1-3; no firm D call. The CDR3 consists of 16 residues. The V gene lost 2 bases and the J gene lost 0 bases, with 11 bases spanning the gap. Germline CDR1 is SGHTA and CDR2 is FQGNSA. The CDR3 reads CASSLTGGLSGNTIYF. The CDR3 DNA reads as TGTGCCAGCAGCTTAACGGGCGGTCTCTCTGGAAACACCATATATTTT.

The V and J genes are TRBV4-1 and TRBJ2-1; D remains unclear. This CDR3 has 16 amino acids. Per the germline V gene, CDR1 is MGHRA and CDR2 is YSYEKL. Trimming cost V 0 bases and J 7 bases, with 16 bases left between them. This CDR3 is CASSQDTSLAVNEQFF. CDR3 nucleotide sequence: TGCGCCAGCAGCCAAGATACGAGTCTGGCGGTAAATGAGCAGTTCTTC.

This clone was counted a single time. The sample holds other DNA sequences that translate to the same CDR3. CDR3 sequence reads: CASGGGQGNQPQHF. Here the CDR3 DNA reads TGTGCCAGCGGTGGGGGGCAGGGCAATCAGCCCCAGCATTTT. The rearrangement uses TRBV9 and TRBJ1-5; a possible D gene is TRBD1 (6 bases). The germline V and J ends were trimmed by 7 bases and 2 bases, with 13 bases remaining between them. The CDR3 is made up of 14 amino acids. Germline CDR1 is SGDLS and CDR2 is YYNGEE.

This chain connects TRBV7-3 to TRBJ2-2, with D possibly being TRBD1 (5 bases). Trimming pared 2 bases from V and 3 bases from J, leaving 7 bases between. CDR3 length: 14 residues. The germline V gene has CDR1 SGHTA and CDR2 FQGTGA. CDR3 DNA: TGTGCCAGCAGCTTACAGGGATACACCGGGGAGCTGTTTTTT. It yields the protein CASSLQGYTGELFF.

The chain carries TRBV4-2 and TRBJ1-2, with 9 bases that match TRBD1. The CDR3 totals 17 residues. CDR1 LGHNA and CDR2 YNFKEQ come from the germline V gene. Trimming cost V 4 bases and J 3 bases; bases outside gene matches: 12. The CDR3 reads CASSRGAGQGRDYGYTF. CDR3 nucleotide sequence: TGTGCCAGCAGCCGAGGAGCCGGACAGGGGCGAGACTATGGCTACACCTTC.

The chain links TRBV11-2 to TRBJ2-1, with TRBD2 matching 7 bases. The CDR3 is 18 residues long. Trimming at V came to 1 base and at J to 1 base, leaving 10 bases not matched to a gene. Germline values: CDR1 SGHAT, CDR2 FQNNGV. In DNA form, the CDR3 reads TGTGCCAGCAGCTTAGGTGGGGGGGTAGGGTCGTCCTACAATGAGCAGTTCTTC. As protein: CASSLGGGVGSSYNEQFF. Using reference TRBV11-2 and TRBJ2-1 for the parts outside the CDR3, the full variable domain is EAGVAQSPRYKIIEKRQSVAFWCNPISGHATLYWYQQILGQGPKLLIQFQNNGVVDDSQLPKDRFSAERLKGVDSTLKIQPAKLEDSAVYLCASSLGGGVGSSYNEQFFGPGTRLTVL.

The V call is TRBV6-6, the J call TRBJ2-1; tentative D call: TRBD2 (6 bases). CDR1 is MNHNY and CDR2 is SVGAGI in the germline V gene (reference sequence). V lost 0 bases, J lost 2 bases, and 8 bases lay in between. The CDR3 is made up of 15 amino acids. The CDR3 is CASSYSKRAYNEQFF. The CDR3 DNA reads as TGTGCCAGCAGTTACTCGAAGCGGGCCTACAATGAGCAGTTCTTC.

The rearrangement joins TRBV9 to TRBJ1-2; D possibly corresponds to TRBD1 (5 bases). The CDR3 is 15 amino acids. V was trimmed by 3 bases and J by 0 bases, leaving 12 bases between them. Germline V gives CDR1 SGDLS, CDR2 YYNGEE. The CDR3, as DNA: TGTGCCAGCAGCGACGGGGGAGGACCTAACTATGGCTACACCTTC. Translation gives CASSDGGGPNYGYTF. Using reference TRBV9 and TRBJ1-2 for the parts outside the CDR3, the full variable domain is DSGVTQTPKHLITATGQRVTLRCSPRSGDLSVYWYQQSLDQGLQFLIQYYNGEERAKGNILERFSAQQFPDLHSELNLSSLELGDSALYFCASSDGGGPNYGYTFGSGTRLTVV.

The J gene is TRBJ1-1, the V gene TRBV19; D gene unclear. Germline V lookup: CDR1 LNHDA, CDR2 SQIVND (reference sequence). With 7 bases removed from V and 0 bases from J, the gap between germline ends came to 15 bases. This CDR3 comprises 15 residues. The CDR3 DNA reads TGTGCCAGTACAGTAGCAGGAAACATGAACACTGAAGCTTTCTTT. It translates to CASTVAGNMNTEAFF.